A single sample gave rise to the 3 T cell receptor beta chains below, sequenced in a study of T-cell memory formation after mild COVID-19. Each CDR3 protein gets one entry after TCRdb re-called the 5' RACE reads with MiXCR. The table records about 560,000 distinct CDR3 sequences, 20% to 25% of them present only once. Sequencing was carried out using PBMCs or a T cell subset sorted from them (not recorded which). The receptors were gathered from an adult woman who had mild COVID-19 (a few samples of this study predate the infection). Cell type and time point are not known.

The chain employs TRBV20-1 and TRBJ1-1; D might be TRBD1 (6 bases). V dropped 4 bases and J dropped 1 base, with 16 bases sitting between them. The length of the CDR3 is 15 residues. Germline V gene lookup returns CDR1 DFQATT and CDR2 SNEGSKA (reference sequence). This CDR3 is CSAKRGANSNTEAFF. The CDR3 region has the DNA TGCAGTGCTAAACGGGGGGCTAATTCGAACACTGAAGCTTTCTTT.

This clonotype was seen only a few times. The V call is TRBV12-3 or TRBV12-4, the J call TRBJ2-7; D perhaps matches TRBD1 (5 bases). The CDR3 has 12 residues. V shed 7 bases and J shed 1 base, with 8 bases lying between them. The CDR3 region has the DNA TGTGCCAGCAATACAGGTTCCTACGAGCAGTACTTC. It specifies CASNTGSYEQYF.

The chain employs TRBV9 and TRBJ2-7, with no clear D. Deletions cut 4 bases from V and 0 bases from J, with 5 bases between. The CDR3 runs 12 residues. Germline loops: CDR1 SGDLS, CDR2 YYNGEE. The DNA of the CDR3 is TGTGCCAGCAGCACGAACTCCTACGAGCAGTACTTC. It codes for CASSTNSYEQYF.